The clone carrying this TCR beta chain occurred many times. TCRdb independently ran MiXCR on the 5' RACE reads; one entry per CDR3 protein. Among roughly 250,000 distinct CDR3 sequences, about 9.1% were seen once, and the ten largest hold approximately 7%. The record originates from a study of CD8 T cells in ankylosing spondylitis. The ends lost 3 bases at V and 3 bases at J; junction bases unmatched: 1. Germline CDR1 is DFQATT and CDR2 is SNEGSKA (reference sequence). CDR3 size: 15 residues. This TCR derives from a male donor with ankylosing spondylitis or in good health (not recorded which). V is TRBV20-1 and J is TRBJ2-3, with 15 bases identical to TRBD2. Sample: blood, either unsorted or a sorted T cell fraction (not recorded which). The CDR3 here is CSASGTSGRTDTQYF. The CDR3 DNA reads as TGCAGTGCTAGCGGGACTAGCGGGAGGACAGATACGCAGTATTTT.